This T cell receptor beta chain emerged from a study of blood T cells in healthy people across ages. A second about 6 to 11 cycle PCR used barcoded and J-beta primers. TCRdb used MiXCR to reprocess the 5' RACE reads, holding one entry per CDR3 protein. Of more than 800,000 distinct CDR3 sequences in the sample, 35% to 50% are singletons; the top ten hold 18%. This clonotype was recorded a few times. What it binds is not known. Total RNA was isolated from each sample in quantities of at least 6 micrograms. CDR3 size: 18 residues. CDR1 and CDR2 (germline): LNHNV, YYDKDF (reference sequence). V lost 1 base, J lost 8 bases, and 12 bases stayed unmatched. The study, taken as a whole, reports: TCR beta diversity was tightly associated with the proportion of naive T cells. Compared with aged donors, long-lived donors showed fewer expanded clones, suggesting selection. Possibly, changes in expanded clonotypes were confounded because donor CMV status was unknown.

This receptor was obtained from a woman aged 55 to 70 in good health. Material for sequencing was blood. V usage is TRBV15 and J usage is TRBJ2-1; 12 bases align to TRBD2. The CDR3 sequence is CATSRVPMRTSGEDEQFF. CDR3 DNA: TGTGCCACCAGCAGAGTACCGATGAGGACTAGCGGGGAGGATGAGCAGTTCTTC.